The sequence of this T cell receptor beta chain was determined in a study of cytomegalovirus exposure and HLA in healthy donors. The sample holds one count of this clone. Vbeta (60) and Jbeta (13) primers were used in the PCR. Only in-frame clones appear in the TCRdb table, and some are missing; sequencing was by immunoSEQ multiplex PCR. The sample gives 140,000 to 150,000 clones, roughly three fifths of which show up once; over 5% is in the top ten. The CDR3 spans 14 residues. Looked up from germline, CDR1 is SGHDT and CDR2 is YYEEEE. With 3 bases removed from V and 5 bases from J, the gap between germline ends came to 9 bases.

The clonotype originates from a woman aged 55-70 years in good health and CMV-seronegative. V usage is TRBV5-6 and J usage is TRBJ1-6, with D possibly matching TRBD1 (6 bases). Sequenced: PBMCs. CDR3 in amino acids: CASSWTVNNSPLHF. The CDR3 coding sequence is TGTGCCAGCAGCTGGACAGTCAATAATTCACCCCTCCACTTT.